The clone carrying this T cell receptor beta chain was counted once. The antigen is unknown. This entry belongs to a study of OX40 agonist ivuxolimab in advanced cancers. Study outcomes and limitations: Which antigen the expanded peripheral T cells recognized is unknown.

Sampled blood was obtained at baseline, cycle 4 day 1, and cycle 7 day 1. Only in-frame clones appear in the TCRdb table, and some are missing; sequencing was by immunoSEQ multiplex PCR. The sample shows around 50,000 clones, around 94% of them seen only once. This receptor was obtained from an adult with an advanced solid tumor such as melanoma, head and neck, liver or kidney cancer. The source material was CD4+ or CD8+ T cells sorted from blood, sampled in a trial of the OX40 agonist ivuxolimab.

The CDR3, as DNA: TGTGCCAGCAGCTTAGGCGGGTCTGCCTACGAGCAGTACTTC. Residues: CASSLGGSAYEQYF. The gene calls are TRBV7-8 and TRBJ2-7, with D maybe TRBD2 (5 bases). The CDR3 loop spans 14 amino acids. Germline-derived CDR1 and CDR2 are SGHVS and FQNEAQ. The germline V and J ends were trimmed by 1 base and 2 bases, with 9 bases remaining between them. The variable domain in full, completed from reference TRBV7-8 and TRBJ2-7, reads GAGVSQSPRYKVAKRGQDVALRCDPISGHVSLFWYQQALGQGPEFLTYFQNEAQLDKSGLPSDRFFAERPEGSVSTLKIQRTQQEDSAVYLCASSLGGSAYEQYFGPGTRLTVT.